This TCR beta chain emerged from a study of blood T cell repertoires in COVID-19. The overall study: Sources were T cells, B-cell-depleted T cells, or PBMCs; the material itself was cDNA or gDNA.

Everyone who took part was about 18 to 89 years old, and they came from about 25 US areas. Trimming removed 4 bases from V and 3 bases from J; junction bases left unmatched: 9. This CDR3 has 15 amino acids. CDR1 LGHDT and CDR2 YNNKEL come from the germline V gene (reference sequence). Original handling: Estimation of nucleated cell counts was performed using reference gene primer amplification. The method was immunoSEQ multiplex PCR; TCRdb's version includes in-frame clones alone and lacks a portion of them. The DNA gave D and trimming, while V, J and clone size come from that table. The table lists fewer than 250,000 clones, roughly 87% of them singletons.

V and J are TRBV3-1 (or the pseudogene TRBV3-2) and TRBJ2-7, with TRBD1 matching 7 bases. This clonotype was sampled from a woman in her thirties with acute COVID-19. Material: PBMCs or T cells enriched from blood (not recorded which). The CDR3 DNA sequence: TGTGCCAGCAGCCCCGGGACAGCTAGGGGCTACGAGCAGTACTTC. Its translation: CASSPGTARGYEQYF.